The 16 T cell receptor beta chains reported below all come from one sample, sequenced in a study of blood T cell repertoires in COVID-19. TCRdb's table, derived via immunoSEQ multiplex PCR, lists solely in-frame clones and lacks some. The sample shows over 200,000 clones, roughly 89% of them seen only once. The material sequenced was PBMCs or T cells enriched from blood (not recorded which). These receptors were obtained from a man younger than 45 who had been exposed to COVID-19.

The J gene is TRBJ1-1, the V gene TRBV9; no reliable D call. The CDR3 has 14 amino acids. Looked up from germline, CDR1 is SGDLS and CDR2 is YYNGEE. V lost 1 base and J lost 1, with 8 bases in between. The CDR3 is CASSVRTSNTEAFF. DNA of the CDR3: TGTGCCAGCAGCGTAAGAACATCGAACACTGAAGCTTTCTTT.

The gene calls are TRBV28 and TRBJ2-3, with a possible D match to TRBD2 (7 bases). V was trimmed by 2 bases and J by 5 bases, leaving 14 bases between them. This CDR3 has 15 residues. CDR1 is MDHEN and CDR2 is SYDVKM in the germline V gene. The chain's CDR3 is CASSLGGAGRDTQYF. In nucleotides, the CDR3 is TGTGCCAGCAGTTTAGGGGGGGCCGGTAGAGATACGCAGTATTTT. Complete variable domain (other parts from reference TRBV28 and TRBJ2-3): DVKVTQSSRYLVKRTGEKVFLECVQDMDHENMFWYRQDPGLGLRLIYFSYDVKMKEKGDIPEGYSVSREKKERFSLILESASTNQTSMYLCASSLGGAGRDTQYFGPGTRLTVL.

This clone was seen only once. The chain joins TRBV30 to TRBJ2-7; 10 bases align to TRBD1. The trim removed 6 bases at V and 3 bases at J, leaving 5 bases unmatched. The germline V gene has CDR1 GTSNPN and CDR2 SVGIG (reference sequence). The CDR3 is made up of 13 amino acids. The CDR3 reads CACYGQGDYEQYF. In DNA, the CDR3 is TGTGCCTGTTACGGACAGGGGGACTACGAGCAGTACTTC.

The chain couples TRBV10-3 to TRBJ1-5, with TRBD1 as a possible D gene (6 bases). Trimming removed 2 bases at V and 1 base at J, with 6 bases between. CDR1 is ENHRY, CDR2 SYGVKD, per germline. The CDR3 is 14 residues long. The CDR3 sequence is CAISEDRSNQPQHF. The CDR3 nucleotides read TGTGCCATCAGTGAGGACAGGAGCAATCAGCCCCAGCATTTT.

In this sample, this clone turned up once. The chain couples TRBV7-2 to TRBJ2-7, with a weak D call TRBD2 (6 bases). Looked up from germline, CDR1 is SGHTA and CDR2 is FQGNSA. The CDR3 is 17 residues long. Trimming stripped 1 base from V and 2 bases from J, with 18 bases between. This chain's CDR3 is CASSLGGATTSPYEQYF. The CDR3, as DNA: TGTGCCAGCAGCTTAGGCGGGGCCACGACATCTCCCTACGAGCAGTACTTC.

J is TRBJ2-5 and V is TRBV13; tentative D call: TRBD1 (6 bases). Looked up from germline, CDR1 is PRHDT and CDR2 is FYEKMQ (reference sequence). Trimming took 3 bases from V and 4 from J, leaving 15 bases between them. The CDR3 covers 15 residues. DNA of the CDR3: TGTGCCAGCAGCTTTTCAGGGGAAGGTAGAGAGACCCAGTACTTC. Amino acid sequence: CASSFSGEGRETQYF.

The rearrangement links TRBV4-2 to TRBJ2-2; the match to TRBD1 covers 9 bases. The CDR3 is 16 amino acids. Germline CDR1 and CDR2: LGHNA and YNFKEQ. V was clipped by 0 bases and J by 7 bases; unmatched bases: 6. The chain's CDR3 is CASSQEQGALSGELFF. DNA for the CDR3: TGTGCCAGCAGCCAAGAACAGGGGGCGCTTAGCGGGGAGCTGTTTTTT.

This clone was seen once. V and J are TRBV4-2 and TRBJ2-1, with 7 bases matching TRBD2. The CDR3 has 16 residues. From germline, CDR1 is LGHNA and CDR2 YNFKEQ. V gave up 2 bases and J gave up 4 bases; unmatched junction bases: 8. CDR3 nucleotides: TGTGCCAGCAGCCAAAATGGGGAGGGGCAGTACAATGAGCAGTTCTTC. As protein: CASSQNGEGQYNEQFF.

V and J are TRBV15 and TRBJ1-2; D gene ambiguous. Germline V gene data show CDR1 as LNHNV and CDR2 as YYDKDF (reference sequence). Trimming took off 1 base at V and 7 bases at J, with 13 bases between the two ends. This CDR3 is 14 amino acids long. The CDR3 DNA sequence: TGTGCCACCAGCAGAGGCGAGGGAGAGAGTGGCTACACCTTC. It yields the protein CATSRGEGESGYTF.

For the CDR3, the DNA is TGTGCCAGCAGCGCACGCAACCGGGACAGTCCCTTCGAGCAGTACTTC. It codes for CASSARNRDSPFEQYF. The genes are TRBV7-9 and TRBJ2-7; 7 positions agree with TRBD1. After removal of 5 bases from V and 6 bases from J, the junction contained 16 bases not matched to a gene. Germline lookup yields CDR1 SEHNR and CDR2 FQNEAQ (reference sequence). The CDR3 has 16 residues. Variable domain in full (rest from reference TRBV7-9 and TRBJ2-7): DTGVSQNPRHKITKRGQNVTFRCDPISEHNRLYWYRQTLGQGPEFLTYFQNEAQLEKSRLLSDRFSAERPKGSFSTLEIQRTEQGDSAMYLCASSARNRDSPFEQYFGPGTRLTVT.

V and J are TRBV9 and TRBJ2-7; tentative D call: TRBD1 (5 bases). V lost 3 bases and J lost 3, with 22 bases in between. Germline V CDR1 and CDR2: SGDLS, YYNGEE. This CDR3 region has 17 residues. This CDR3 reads CASSAHPGSQGSYEQYF. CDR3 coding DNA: TGTGCCAGCAGCGCACACCCCGGATCTCAGGGTAGCTACGAGCAGTACTTC.

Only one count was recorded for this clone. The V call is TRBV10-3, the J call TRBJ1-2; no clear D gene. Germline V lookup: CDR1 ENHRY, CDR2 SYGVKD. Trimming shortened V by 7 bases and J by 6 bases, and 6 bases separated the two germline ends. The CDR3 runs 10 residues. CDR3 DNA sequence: TGTGCCATCAAGGAGGATGGCTACACCTTC. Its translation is CAIKEDGYTF.

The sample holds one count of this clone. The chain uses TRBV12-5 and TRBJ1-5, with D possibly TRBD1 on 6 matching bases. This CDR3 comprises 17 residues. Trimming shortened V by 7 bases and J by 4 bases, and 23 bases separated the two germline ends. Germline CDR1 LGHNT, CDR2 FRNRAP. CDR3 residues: CASAFLPGHSQNQPQHF. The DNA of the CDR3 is TGTGCTAGTGCCTTCCTCCCGGGACACAGTCAGAATCAGCCCCAGCATTTT. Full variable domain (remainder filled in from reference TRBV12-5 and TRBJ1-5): DARVTQTPRHKVTEMGQEVTMRCQPILGHNTVFWYRQTMMQGLELLAYFRNRAPLDDSGMPKDRFSAEMPDATLATLKIQPSEPRDSAVYFCASAFLPGHSQNQPQHFGDGTRLSIL.

CDR3 region: CASSYFAESYEQYF. Here the CDR3 DNA reads TGTGCCAGCAGTTACTTCGCCGAGTCCTACGAGCAGTACTTC. This chain connects TRBV6-6 to TRBJ2-7; unclear D gene. V lost 1 base, J lost 1 base, and 8 bases lay in between. In germline, CDR1 is MNHNY, CDR2 SVGAGI (reference sequence). The CDR3 loop spans 14 amino acids.

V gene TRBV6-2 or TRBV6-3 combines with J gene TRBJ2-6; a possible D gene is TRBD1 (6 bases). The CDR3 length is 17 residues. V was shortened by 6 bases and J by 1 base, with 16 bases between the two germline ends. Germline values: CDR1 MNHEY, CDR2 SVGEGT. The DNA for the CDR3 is TGTGCCAGCAGCCAACGACAGGTTGGGTCTGGGGCCAACGTCCTGACTTTC. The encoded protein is CASSQRQVGSGANVLTF.

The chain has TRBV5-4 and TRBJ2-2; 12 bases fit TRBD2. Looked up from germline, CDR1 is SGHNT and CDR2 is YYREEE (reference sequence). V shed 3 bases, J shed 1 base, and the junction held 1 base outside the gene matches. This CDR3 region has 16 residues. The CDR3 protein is CASSSGLAGNTGELFF. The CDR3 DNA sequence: TGTGCCAGCAGCTCGGGACTAGCGGGGAACACCGGGGAGCTGTTTTTT.